The 2 T cell receptor beta chains given below trace back to one sample, sequenced in a study of blood T cell repertoires in COVID-19 (dated by TCRdb to the early 2020s). Receptor amplification or capture employed the immunoSEQ multiplex PCR assay. TCRdb limited this immuneACCESS table to in-frame rearrangements with V and J called. A share of clones is missing; checked studies link under half to unresolved V genes, and the rest is unexplained. In all, the sample holds some 230,000 clones, and about 88% of those were seen once. Of the sample, 0.85% to 1% is held by the ten largest clones. The specimen sequenced was peripheral blood. These receptors all come from a man between 35 and 55 years old with acute or convalescent COVID-19.

The V and J genes are TRBV20-1 and TRBJ2-1; tentatively, D is TRBD2 (7 bases). V dropped 3 bases and J dropped 3 bases, with 15 bases sitting between them. Germline values: CDR1 DFQATT, CDR2 SNEGSKA (reference sequence). The CDR3 consists of 15 residues. CDR3 amino acids: CSASVAGAFYNEQFF. CDR3 nucleotides: TGCAGTGCTAGTGTGGCGGGGGCCTTCTACAATGAGCAGTTCTTC.

In this sample, this clone turned up once. This chain joins TRBV19 and TRBJ2-5; 9 bases map to TRBD2. Germline assignment: CDR1 LNHDA and CDR2 SQIVND (reference sequence). The CDR3 runs 15 residues. With V trimmed by 1 base and J by 4 bases, 4 bases remained unmatched. CDR3 coding DNA: TGTGCCAGTAGTATAGGCGGGGGGGGTGGAGAGACCCAGTACTTC. This translates into CASSIGGGGGETQYF. Full variable domain (rest looked up from reference TRBV19 and TRBJ2-5): DGGITQSPKYLFRKEGQNVTLSCEQNLNHDAMYWYRQDPGQGLRLIYYSQIVNDFQKGDIAEGYSVSREKKESFPLTVTSAQKNPTAFYLCASSIGGGGGETQYFGPGTRLLVL.